The clone carrying this T cell receptor beta chain has just a few counts. Its specificity is not known. V lost 4 bases, J lost 1 base, and 13 bases lay in between. CDR1 SGHNT and CDR2 YYREEE come from the germline V gene (reference sequence). The CDR3 consists of 15 residues. This record comes from a study of T cell responses to AZD1222 COVID-19 vaccine. Study overall: Second-dose intervals of approximately 4 or approximately 12 weeks were pooled.

Findings and limits, study-wide: Targeting of unmutated variant regions was reportedly seen in nearly half of spike-specific TCRs. Seropositive status at baseline applied to only five or six AZD1222 recipients.

Data came from immunoSEQ multiplex PCR; TCRdb stores just in-frame clones and leaves some out. The profile shows fewer than 120,000 clones, roughly 90% of them singletons. The sequence derives from an adult in good health. Sequencing used peripheral blood, obtained on day 0 of AZD1222 vaccination. The chain links TRBV5-4 to TRBJ2-3; D may correspond to TRBD1 or TRBD2 (5 bases each). CDR3 in amino acids: CASSPGPSGTDTQYF. The CDR3 DNA reads TGTGCCAGCAGCCCGGGGCCCTCTGGCACAGATACGCAGTATTTT.